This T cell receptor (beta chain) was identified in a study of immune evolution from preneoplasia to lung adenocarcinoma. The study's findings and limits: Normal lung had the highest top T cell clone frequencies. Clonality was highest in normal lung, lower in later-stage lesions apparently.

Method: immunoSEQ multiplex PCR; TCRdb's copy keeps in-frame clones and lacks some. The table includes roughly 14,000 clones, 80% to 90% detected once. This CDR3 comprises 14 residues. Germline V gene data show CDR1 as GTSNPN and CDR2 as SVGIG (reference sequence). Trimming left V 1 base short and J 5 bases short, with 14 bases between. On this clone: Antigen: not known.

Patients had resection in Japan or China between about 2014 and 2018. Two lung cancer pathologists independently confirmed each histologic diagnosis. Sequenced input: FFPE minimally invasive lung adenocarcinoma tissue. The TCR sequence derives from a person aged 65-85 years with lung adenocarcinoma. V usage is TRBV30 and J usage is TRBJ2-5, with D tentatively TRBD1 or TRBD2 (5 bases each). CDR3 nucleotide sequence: TGTGCCTGGAGTGCGATACCCAGGGAGGAGACCCAGTACTTC. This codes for CAWSAIPREETQYF.